The clone carrying this T cell receptor (beta chain) was observed at least ten times. Its matching antigen is unknown. The germline V and J ends were trimmed by 5 bases and 3 bases, with 17 bases remaining between them. The CDR3 is 16 residues long. Germline CDR1 and CDR2: SGHVS and FQNEAQ. Relapses following autologous stem cell transplantation were seen in all patients, with brentuximab vedotin exposure varying. This sample was included in a study of PD-1 blockade in classical Hodgkin lymphoma. Study summary: Intravenous infusions of nivolumab 3 mg/kg reached patients every 2 weeks.

Overall study findings and caveats: Complete responders had baseline diversity similar to newly diagnosed patients. Those patients who began receiving nivolumab less than 1 year after ASCT had lower diversity, and they were excluded. Whereas CD4+ TCR diversity had risen significantly by C4D1, CD8+ TCR diversity had not.

TCRdb's copy holds only in-frame clones and misses some; the assay was immunoSEQ multiplex PCR. This table holds roughly 42,000 clones, about 71% found once. This TCR came from a human donor with classical Hodgkin lymphoma. The chain joins TRBV7-8 to TRBJ1-5, with a weak D call TRBD1 (5 bases). The material sequenced was peripheral blood mononuclear cells (PBMCs), taken at baseline. CDR3 in DNA: TGTGCCAGCAGCGCCCGGGGCGGGGAGAACAATCAGCCCCAGCATTTT. Its protein product is CASSARGGENNQPQHF.